The clone carrying this T cell receptor beta chain occurred many times. Every TCR cDNA molecule bore its own unique molecular identifier. TCRdb redid the calling of the 5' RACE reads with MiXCR, one entry per CDR3 protein. The sample holds nearly 80,000 distinct CDR3 sequences, under 8.5% seen once. The time point was: sample taken at primary tumor resection. There were roughly 78 donors, all of them untreated patients with early-stage non-small cell lung cancer. The sample comes from a study of spatial heterogeneity in lung cancer. Germline CDR1 and CDR2: MNHEY and SVGEGT. Between the trimmed V and J ends, which lost 1 base and 4 bases, there was a span of 4 bases. This CDR3 contains 12 residues.

The J gene is TRBJ1-1, the V gene TRBV6-2 or TRBV6-3; D call uncertain. The sequencing here drew on PBMCs, taken at surgery. This receptor was identified in a male donor with early-stage non-small cell lung cancer. CDR3 sequence (DNA): TGTGCCAGCAGTTACTGGGGCACTGAAGCTTTCTTT. This gives the protein CASSYWGTEAFF.